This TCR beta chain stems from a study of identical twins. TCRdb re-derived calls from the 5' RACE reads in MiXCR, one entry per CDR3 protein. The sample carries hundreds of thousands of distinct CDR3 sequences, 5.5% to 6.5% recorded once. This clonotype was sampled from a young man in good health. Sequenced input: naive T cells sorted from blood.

The CDR3 coding sequence is TGTGCCAGCATCCCAAGGGGCTATACAGATACGCAGTATTTT. Translating it yields CASIPRGYTDTQYF. V is TRBV28 and J is TRBJ2-3; maybe TRBD1 (5 bases). With 7 bases removed from V and 3 bases from J, the gap between germline ends came to 14 bases. The CDR3 spans 14 residues. Per the germline V gene, CDR1 is MDHEN and CDR2 is SYDVKM.